This T cell receptor (beta chain) was recovered during a study of CD8 T cells in Susac syndrome. Whole-study context: Patients with Susac syndrome were therapy-naive, treated with corticosteroids, or treated with intravenous immunoglobulin alone when blood was collected.

The TEMRA cells underwent FACS enrichment, while the CD8+ and CD4+ T cells underwent negative isolation. J lost 11 bases, V lost 2 bases, and 7 bases had no gene match. CDR1 GTSNPN and CDR2 SVGIG come from the germline V gene (reference sequence). This CDR3 contains 12 residues. An amount of RNA that ranged from roughly 0.45 to 1 ug was reverse transcribed with random hexamers. The authors amplified TCR beta CDR3 across 54 Vbeta and 13 Jbeta using immunoSEQ multiplex PCR. TCRdb called the immunoSEQ multiplex PCR reads again in MiXCR, with one record for every CDR3 protein. This table has around 180,000 distinct CDR3 sequences, roughly 94% appearing once.

V and J are TRBV30 and TRBJ2-7; 9 nucleotides agree with TRBD2. The sample taken for sequencing was CD4+ T cells from PBMCs. The receptor was derived from a human donor with Susac syndrome. The CDR3 reads CAWSPRGGDEYF. CDR3 bases: TGTGCCTGGAGTCCTCGCGGGGGGGATGAGTACTTC.